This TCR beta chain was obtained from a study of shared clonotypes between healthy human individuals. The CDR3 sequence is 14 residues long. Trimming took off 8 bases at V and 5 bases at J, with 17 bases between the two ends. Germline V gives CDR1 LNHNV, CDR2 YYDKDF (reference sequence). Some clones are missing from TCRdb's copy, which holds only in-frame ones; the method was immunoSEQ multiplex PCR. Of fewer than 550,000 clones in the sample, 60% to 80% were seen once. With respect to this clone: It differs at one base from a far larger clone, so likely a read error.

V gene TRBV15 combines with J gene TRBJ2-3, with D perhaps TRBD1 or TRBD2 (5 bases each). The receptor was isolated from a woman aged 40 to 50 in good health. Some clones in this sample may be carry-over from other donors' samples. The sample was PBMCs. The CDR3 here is CATGVRGAEDTQYF. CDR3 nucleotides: TGTGCCACCGGCGTGAGGGGAGCAGAAGATACGCAGTATTTT.